This T cell receptor (beta chain) is drawn from a study of blood T cell repertoires in COVID-19. Study details: Acute-phase and convalescent COVID-19 samples originated in the United States, Italy and Spain.

Per the study methods: Amplified reference gene primers provided the basis for estimating nucleated cell counts. TCRdb's table, derived via immunoSEQ multiplex PCR, lists solely in-frame clones and lacks some. Clone size and V and J calls were adopted from that table, with D and trimming inferred from the DNA. The sample lists about 59,000 clones; roughly 87% were seen once. Germline CDR1 reads SGHRS; CDR2 reads YFSETQ. This CDR3 is 14 amino acids long. The trim removed 7 bases at V and 5 bases at J, leaving 9 bases unmatched. This sequence was found in a man older than 75 in a cohort sampled during active COVID-19. Specimen: peripheral blood. The V call is TRBV5-1, the J call TRBJ2-5; 9 nucleotides align to TRBD1. The CDR3 loop is CASAITGGEETQYF. CDR3 bases: TGCGCCAGCGCCATCACAGGGGGCGAGGAGACCCAGTACTTC. Combining the CDR3 with reference TRBV5-1 and TRBJ2-5 gives the whole variable domain KAGVTQTPRYLIKTRGQQVTLSCSPISGHRSVSWYQQTPGQGLQFLFEYFSETQRNKGNFPGRFSGRQFSNSRSEMNVSTLELGDSALYLCASAITGGEETQYFGPGTRLLVL.